This is a list of T cell receptor beta chains from one sample in a study of blood T cell repertoires in COVID-19. TCRdb's table, derived via immunoSEQ multiplex PCR, lists solely in-frame clones and lacks some. The sample lists some 52,000 clones, 90% occurring once. Sequenced material: peripheral blood. These receptors were obtained from a human donor in a cohort sampled during active COVID-19. CDR3s include the opening cysteine and the closing phenylalanine or tryptophan. The order of the fields is J gene, D gene, clone size, CDR3 length, V gene, CDR3 DNA, CDR3 protein. D genes are given only for firm matches. Some rows mark clone size as missing; the rest say once, few, many or name a class of expanded clone.

J: TRBJ2-4; D: NA; size: NA; length: 13; V: TRBV29-1; DNA: TGCAGCGCCACCGGTACAGGCAAAAACATTCAGTACTTC; CDR3: CSATGTGKNIQYF
J: TRBJ2-7; D: NA; size: NA; length: 11; V: TRBV6-1; DNA: TGTGCCAGCAGTGAACTAGCCGAGCAGTACTTC; CDR3: CASSELAEQYF
J: TRBJ2-6; D: NA; size: NA; length: 15; V: TRBV9; DNA: TGTGCCAGCAGCGTAGCAGGGACAGGGGCCAACGTCCTGACTTTC; CDR3: CASSVAGTGANVLTF
J: TRBJ2-4; D: TRBD2; size: few; length: 17; V: TRBV6-1; DNA: TGTGCCAGCAGTGGACAGGGGACTAGCGGGATAGGGGTCATTCAGTACTTC; CDR3: CASSGQGTSGIGVIQYF
J: TRBJ2-7; D: TRBD2; size: NA; length: 15; V: TRBV10-2; DNA: TGCGCCAGCAGTGAGCTGGCTAGCGGGAGTGGCGAGCAGTACTTC; CDR3: CASSELASGSGEQYF
J: TRBJ2-1; D: TRBD2; size: NA; length: 16; V: TRBV27; DNA: TGTGCCAGCAGGGAGGCCGCGGGAGGCGTTTACAATGAGCAGTTCTTC; CDR3: CASREAAGGVYNEQFF
J: TRBJ1-5; D: NA; size: NA; length: 13; V: TRBV30; DNA: TGTGCCTCGAAGTGGGGGGTAGGTCAGCCCCAGCATTTT; CDR3: CASKWGVGQPQHF
J: TRBJ2-7; D: NA; size: NA; length: 14; V: TRBV19; DNA: TGTGCCAGTAGTATTCAGGGCAGCTCCTACGAGCAGTACTTC; CDR3: CASSIQGSSYEQYF
J: TRBJ2-5; D: TRBD2; size: NA; length: 15; V: TRBV9; DNA: TGTGCCAGCAGCTCCCGACTAGCGGGAGTAGAGACCCAGTACTTC; CDR3: CASSSRLAGVETQYF
J: TRBJ2-7; D: TRBD2; size: NA; length: 17; V: TRBV7-6; DNA: TGTGCCAGCAGCTTATCCCCGGGACTAGCGGGAGGGAACGAGCAGTACTTC; CDR3: CASSLSPGLAGGNEQYF
J: TRBJ2-1; D: TRBD2; size: NA; length: 15; V: TRBV28; DNA: TGTGCCAGCAGCTTAGCGGGGAGCTCCTACAATGAGCAGTTCTTC; CDR3: CASSLAGSSYNEQFF
J: TRBJ1-1; D: NA; size: NA; length: 14; V: TRBV2; DNA: TGTGCCACCAACGGGGGGGGTTTAAACACTGAAGCTTTCTTT; CDR3: CATNGGGLNTEAFF
J: TRBJ1-5; D: NA; size: NA; length: 15; V: TRBV28; DNA: TGTGCCAGCACCCTAGGTGGAGGATTAGGGCAGCCCCAGCATTTT; CDR3: CASTLGGGLGQPQHF
J: TRBJ2-7; D: TRBD2; size: once; length: 16; V: TRBV5-1; DNA: TGCGCCAGCAGCGGGTTAGGTAGCGGGAAGGCCTACGAGCAGTACTTC; CDR3: CASSGLGSGKAYEQYF
J: TRBJ1-1; D: TRBD1; size: NA; length: 14; V: TRBV5-1; DNA: TGCGCCAGCAGACAAAACAGGGGTGGCACTGAAGCTTTCTTT; CDR3: CASRQNRGGTEAFF
J: TRBJ2-2; D: NA; size: NA; length: 15; V: TRBV5-1; DNA: TGCGCCAGCAGCGTCGGACAGCCGAACACCGGGGAGCTGTTTTTT; CDR3: CASSVGQPNTGELFF
J: TRBJ2-2; D: NA; size: NA; length: 16; V: TRBV7-9; DNA: TGTGCCAGCAGCTTAGTCTCCCCACGAACAGGCGGGGAGCTGTTTTTT; CDR3: CASSLVSPRTGGELFF